This T cell receptor (beta chain) originates from a study of blood T cell repertoires in COVID-19 (TCRdb year 2020). Notes on the research overall: Samples covering the acute and convalescent phases of COVID-19 were provided by collaborators in the United States, Italy and Spain. The prospective study material was composed of cDNA or gDNA derived from T cells, B-cell-depleted T cells, or PBMCs. Deeply sampled blood TCRbeta repertoires from subjects exposed to, actively infected with, or recovered from COVID-19 were included in the dataset. The repertoires were released in a freely available public database intended as a resource for research on the immune response to SARS-CoV-2. The samples were drawn from two sources: the first 160 participants of the ongoing ImmuneRACE study, and 1,000 to 1,500 subjects contributed by 6 global collaborators. Sample metadata almost always included a de-identified subject ID, COVID-19 status, age in years and sex. Where available, HLA class I and class II types were taken from metadata supplied by the sample provider and were not determined by assay-based typing.

The study at large found these results: Clinical and demographic metadata were provided uncurated, with the amount varying by source and participant.

At one collaborating source in Seattle, patients were enrolled during active infection and were followed longitudinally through the course of disease. The collaborating institutions used their own protocols to collect whole blood in K2EDTA tubes. For TCRbeta analysis, collaborators shipped samples in one of three forms: frozen whole blood, isolated PBMCs, or DNA extracted from either of those sample types. TCRbeta CDR3 regions were amplified from genomic DNA by means of the immunoSEQ Assay, a bias-controlled multiplex PCR. On the authors' methods: Within the assay, amplification of reference gene primers was used to estimate how many nucleated cells each sample contained. Sequence reads were collapsed and filtered to measure the absolute abundance of every unique TCRbeta CDR3 rearrangement. Productive Simpson clonality was computed per sample as the square root of Simpson's diversity index over productive rearrangements. In its TCRdb copy, this immuneACCESS table keeps in-frame sequences only and misses some clones. Where compared with another copy, unresolved V genes explain less than half of these, and the others have no known cause. For V, J and clone size, that table is used; D and trimming come from the DNA. The sample contains about half a million clones, 80% to 90% of them found a single time. The ten largest account for approximately 0.9% of the sample.

V is reduced by 0 bases and J by 8 bases, leaving a spacing of 10 bases between them. Measured from the cysteine to the phenylalanine, the CDR3 is 14 residues long. Kept here is only the CDR3 DNA, which spans 42 bases and is read in frame from base 1. The germline V gene yields MNHNS for CDR1 and SASEGT for CDR2. As to this clone: The antigen it binds to is not known. No clone much larger than this one lies a single base away; base qualities are absent.

This clonotype was obtained from a man younger than 30 with COVID-19, enrolled during active disease. Material for sequencing was peripheral blood. The rearranged chain carries TRBV6-1 and TRBJ1-4; too little of a D gene remains to name it. CDR3 loop: CASSEAGAGEKLFF. The DNA sequence is as follows: TGTGCCAGCAGTGAAGCCGGTGCCGGGGAAAAACTGTTTTTT.